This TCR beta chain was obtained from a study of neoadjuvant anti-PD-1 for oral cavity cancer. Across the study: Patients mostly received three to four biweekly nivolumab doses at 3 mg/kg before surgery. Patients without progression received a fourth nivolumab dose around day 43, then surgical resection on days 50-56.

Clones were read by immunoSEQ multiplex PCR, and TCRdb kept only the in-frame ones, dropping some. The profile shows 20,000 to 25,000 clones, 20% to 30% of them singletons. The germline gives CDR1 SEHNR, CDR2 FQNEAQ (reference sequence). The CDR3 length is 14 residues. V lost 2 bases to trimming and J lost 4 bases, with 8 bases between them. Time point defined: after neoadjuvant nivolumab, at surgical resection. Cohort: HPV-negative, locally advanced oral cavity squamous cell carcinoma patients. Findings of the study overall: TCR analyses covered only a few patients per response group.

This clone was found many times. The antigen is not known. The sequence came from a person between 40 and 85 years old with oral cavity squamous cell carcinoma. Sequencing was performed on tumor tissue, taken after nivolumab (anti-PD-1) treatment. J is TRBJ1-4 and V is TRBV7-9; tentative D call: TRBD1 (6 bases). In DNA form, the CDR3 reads TGTGCCAGCAGCTTACAGGGGATTAATGAAAAACTGTTTTTT. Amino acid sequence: CASSLQGINEKLFF.